The 27 T cell receptor beta chains listed next were all sequenced from one sample in a study of blood T cell repertoires in COVID-19. Measured with immunoSEQ multiplex PCR; TCRdb has only the in-frame clones, and not every one. The sample contains approximately 230,000 clones, approximately 90% of which appear only once. Material for sequencing was peripheral blood. The receptors originated from a man younger than 35 with active or convalescent COVID-19.

The rearrangement joins TRBV6-5 to TRBJ2-1; 9 bases are a match to TRBD1. Germline CDR1 and CDR2: MNHEY and SVGAGI. The V and J ends lost 7 bases and 6 bases, in that order; junction bases with no gene match: 10. CDR3 length: 15 amino acids. The chain's CDR3 is CASKPGQGSFNEQFF. As DNA, the CDR3 is TGTGCCAGCAAACCGGGACAGGGATCTTTCAATGAGCAGTTCTTC.

The chain employs TRBV2 and TRBJ1-1; TRBD1 agrees at 9 bases. The CDR3 totals 14 residues. Unmatched junction bases numbered 4, after V lost 5 bases and J lost 3 bases. Germline lookup yields CDR1 SNHLY and CDR2 FYNNEI. In nucleotides, the CDR3 is TGTGCCAGCAGTACCAGACAGGGGGACACTGAAGCTTTCTTT. Translating gives CASSTRQGDTEAFF.

This chain uses TRBV7-3 with TRBJ1-2, with 7 bases identical to TRBD1. The V gene's germline CDR1 is SGHTA and CDR2 FQGTGA. CDR3 size: 16 residues. The trim removed 5 bases at V and 0 bases at J, leaving 9 bases unmatched. CDR3 bases: TGTGCCAGCAGCCAAGCAGGCGGACAGGCTAACTATGGCTACACCTTC. This sequence encodes CASSQAGGQANYGYTF. Full variable domain (remainder filled in from reference TRBV7-3 and TRBJ1-2): GAGVSQTPSNKVTEKGKYVELRCDPISGHTALYWYRQSLGQGPEFLIYFQGTGAADDSGLPNDRFFAVRPEGSVSTLKIQRTERGDSAVYLCASSQAGGQANYGYTFGSGTRLTVV.

This chain joins TRBV6-2 or TRBV6-3 and TRBJ2-2; D is unresolved. The V end was cut by 5 bases, the J end by 5 bases, with 12 bases between. The CDR3 has 14 amino acids. In germline, CDR1 is MNHEY, CDR2 SVGEGT. The CDR3 loop reads CASSTNRRTGELFF. The CDR3 nucleotides are TGTGCCAGCAGTACCAACCGTCGGACCGGGGAGCTGTTTTTT.

The chain combines TRBV27 with TRBJ2-7, with 8 bases fitting TRBD1. The CDR3 contains 18 residues. The trim removed 5 bases at V and 2 bases at J, leaving 17 bases unmatched. Germline-derived CDR1 and CDR2 are MNHEY and SMNVEV (reference sequence). CDR3 nucleotides: TGTGCCAGCAGTCCGCCTCCCCTCCGGGACAGGATAACCTACGAGCAGTACTTC. Its protein product is CASSPPPLRDRITYEQYF.

The chain carries TRBV2 and TRBJ1-2; D is perhaps TRBD1 (5 bases). This CDR3 spans 13 amino acids. In germline, CDR1 is SNHLY, CDR2 FYNNEI. V lost 10 bases, J lost 2 bases, and 14 bases lay in between. The CDR3 loop is CATTDKRNYGYTF. The CDR3 nucleotides read TGTGCCACTACGGACAAGAGGAACTATGGCTACACCTTC. Combining the CDR3 with reference TRBV2 and TRBJ1-2 gives the whole variable domain EPEVTQTPSHQVTQMGQEVILRCVPISNHLYFYWYRQILGQKVEFLVSFYNNEISEKSEIFDDQFSVERPDGSNFTLKIRSTKLEDSAMYFCATTDKRNYGYTFGSGTRLTVV.

The gene calls are TRBV28 and TRBJ2-7; 9 bases align to TRBD2. In germline, CDR1 is MDHEN, CDR2 SYDVKM. V shed 10 bases and J 1 base; nucleotides not matched to a gene: 8. The CDR3 is made up of 14 amino acids. CDR3 DNA: TGTGCCACAGGTAGCGGGAGCACGTCCTACGAGCAGTACTTC. It encodes CATGSGSTSYEQYF.

The V gene is TRBV18, the J gene TRBJ1-4; D is ambiguous. The germline V and J ends were trimmed by 4 bases and 3 bases, with 9 bases remaining between them. The germline CDR1 and CDR2 sequences are KGHSH and LQKENI. This CDR3 comprises 14 residues. This chain's CDR3 is CASSQDTANEKLFF. In DNA form, the CDR3 reads TGTGCCAGCTCACAAGACACCGCTAATGAAAAACTGTTTTTT. Full variable domain (outside the CDR3, taken from reference TRBV18 and TRBJ1-4): NAGVMQNPRHLVRRRGQEARLRCSPMKGHSHVYWYRQLPEEGLKFMVYLQKENIIDESGMPKERFSAEFPKEGPSILRIQQVVRGDSAAYFCASSQDTANEKLFFGSGTQLSVL.

The chain uses TRBV5-1 and TRBJ2-2, with D perhaps matching TRBD2 (6 bases). The CDR3 length is 16 residues. The V and J ends lost 2 bases and 0 bases respectively, with 11 bases between them. Germline CDR1 is SGHRS and CDR2 is YFSETQ. The CDR3 loop reads CASSFAGGANTGELFF. In DNA form, the CDR3 reads TGCGCCAGCAGCTTCGCCGGGGGAGCGAACACCGGGGAGCTGTTTTTT.

The chain has TRBV4-2 and TRBJ1-2, with 10 nucleotides matching TRBD1. In germline, CDR1 is LGHNA, CDR2 YNFKEQ. Trimming at V came to 2 bases and at J to 4 bases, leaving 4 bases not matched to a gene. The CDR3 runs 15 residues. CDR3 sequence (DNA): TGTGCCAGCAGCCAACCACGGACAGGGGGCTATGGCTACACCTTC. It codes for CASSQPRTGGYGYTF.

The V gene is TRBV7-8, the J gene TRBJ2-1; D gene unclear. The germline V and J ends were trimmed by 5 bases and 2 bases, with 13 bases remaining between them. This CDR3 spans 15 amino acids. The V gene's germline CDR1 is SGHVS and CDR2 FQNEAQ. CDR3 DNA sequence: TGTGCCAGCAGCCACCGGGTCTTAGCCTACAATGAGCAGTTCTTC. Protein product: CASSHRVLAYNEQFF.

Only one count was recorded for this clone. The V gene is TRBV5-1, the J gene TRBJ1-5; 7 bases align to TRBD1. CDR1 and CDR2 (germline): SGHRS, YFSETQ. The V segment lost 4 bases and the J segment 5 bases; nucleotides outside the gene matches: 6. The CDR3 sequence is 14 residues long. For the CDR3, the DNA is TGCGCCAGCAGCCCCCTAGGGACAGATCAGCCCCAGCATTTT. It translates to CASSPLGTDQPQHF. Looking up the rest from reference TRBV5-1 and TRBJ1-5 gives the full variable domain: KAGVTQTPRYLIKTRGQQVTLSCSPISGHRSVSWYQQTPGQGLQFLFEYFSETQRNKGNFPGRFSGRQFSNSRSEMNVSTLELGDSALYLCASSPLGTDQPQHFGDGTRLSIL.

The chain joins TRBV6-2 or TRBV6-3 to TRBJ2-7, with 13 bases matching TRBD2. This CDR3 has 15 amino acids. Trimming at V came to 4 bases and at J to 4 bases, leaving 4 bases not matched to a gene. Germline CDR1 and CDR2: MNHEY and SVGEGT. This chain's CDR3 is CASSFRTSGGYEQYF. The CDR3 DNA reads TGTGCCAGCAGTTTCCGGACTAGCGGGGGTTACGAGCAGTACTTC.

This sequence joins TRBV7-2 and TRBJ2-7; 13 bases line up with TRBD2. The CDR3 loop spans 19 amino acids. The trim removed 5 bases at V and 2 bases at J, leaving 15 bases unmatched. The germline V gene encodes CDR1 SGHTA and CDR2 FQGNSA. CDR3 bases: TGTGCCAGCAGCCCGAGGACTAGCGGGAGCGACTATTTTACCTACGAGCAGTACTTC. Encoded protein: CASSPRTSGSDYFTYEQYF. The full variable domain, rest sourced from reference TRBV7-2 and TRBJ2-7, is GAGVSQSPSNKVTEKGKDVELRCDPISGHTALYWYRQSLGQGLEFLIYFQGNSAPDKSGLPSDRFSAERTGGSVSTLTIQRTQQEDSAVYLCASSPRTSGSDYFTYEQYFGPGTRLTVT.

The chain combines TRBV6-5 with TRBJ1-5; D is possibly TRBD1 (5 bases). CDR1 is MNHEY, CDR2 SVGAGI, per germline. The CDR3 totals 15 residues. Trimming pared 7 bases from V and 4 bases from J, leaving 17 bases between. DNA of the CDR3: TGTGCCAGCACCCTAAACCGGGACTTAAATCAGCCCCAGCATTTT. Translation: CASTLNRDLNQPQHF.

The chain is built from TRBV9 and TRBJ1-2; maybe TRBD1 (5 bases). Germline CDR1 is SGDLS and CDR2 is YYNGEE. V shed 1 base and J shed 7 bases, with 17 bases lying between them. This CDR3 has 15 amino acids. The CDR3 DNA reads TGTGCCAGCAGCGTAACCCTCGGGGGGGGAGGTGGCTACACCTTC. Its protein is CASSVTLGGGGGYTF.

DNA for the CDR3: TGTGCCAGCAGCCAATATCCCCTAGCGGGGGGGAAAGAGACCCAGTACTTC. It encodes CASSQYPLAGGKETQYF. The chain recombines TRBV3-1 (or the pseudogene TRBV3-2) with TRBJ2-5; 12 bases are shared with TRBD2. The V gene end was trimmed by 2 bases and the J gene end by 3 bases; junction bases not matched to a gene: 7. CDR1 is LGHDT and CDR2 is YNNKEL in the germline V gene (reference sequence). The CDR3 has 17 residues.

This sequence joins TRBV11-2 and TRBJ1-6; tentative D call: TRBD1 (6 bases). From germline, CDR1 is SGHAT and CDR2 FQNNGV. V was pared by 5 bases and J by 10 bases, with 21 bases between. The CDR3 spans 16 residues. The CDR3 nucleotides read TGTGCCAGCAGCGCCCGGGGGGCAATTGTGGGATCACCCCTCCACTTT. Translating gives CASSARGAIVGSPLHF.

The V call is TRBV5-4, the J call TRBJ2-2; possible D gene TRBD2, 5 bases. The germline V and J ends were trimmed by 1 base and 8 bases, with 6 bases remaining between them. From germline, CDR1 is SGHNT and CDR2 YYREEE (reference sequence). This CDR3 has 12 amino acids. This CDR3 is CASSLRGGELFF. The CDR3 nucleotides are TGTGCCAGCAGCTTGCGGGGAGGGGAGCTGTTTTTT.

V gene TRBV13 combines with J gene TRBJ1-2; TRBD1 agrees at 11 bases. This CDR3 comprises 17 residues. Losses at the gene ends were 4 bases for V and 2 bases for J; bases not matched to a gene: 9. The germline gives CDR1 PRHDT, CDR2 FYEKMQ (reference sequence). CDR3 DNA sequence: TGTGCCAGCAGCTCTTGGACAGGGGGCACAAGCAACTATGGCTACACCTTC. Translating it yields CASSSWTGGTSNYGYTF.

The gene calls are TRBV5-1 and TRBJ2-5; unclear D gene. V shed 4 bases and J shed 2 bases, with 3 bases lying between them. The germline V gene has CDR1 SGHRS and CDR2 YFSETQ. The CDR3 spans 11 residues. The CDR3 sequence is CASSLQETQYF. In DNA, the CDR3 is TGCGCCAGCAGCCTTCAAGAGACCCAGTACTTC.

Turning to this clone: Additional DNA sequences in this sample encode the identical CDR3. This chain joins TRBV18 and TRBJ1-1; tentatively, D is TRBD1 (5 bases). Trimming removed 4 bases at V and 0 bases at J, with 9 bases between. This CDR3 is built from 14 residues. The germline gives CDR1 KGHSH, CDR2 LQKENI. CDR3 sequence: CASSHDRLNTEAFF. DNA for the CDR3: TGTGCCAGCTCACACGACAGACTGAACACTGAAGCTTTCTTT.

The chain recombines TRBV10-2 with TRBJ1-2; D unresolved. The germline V gene has CDR1 WSHSY and CDR2 SAAADI. Trimming pared 4 bases from V and 6 bases from J, leaving 18 bases between. This CDR3 contains 15 residues. This chain's CDR3 is CASSVPSEGSDGYTF. In DNA form, the CDR3 reads TGCGCCAGCAGTGTCCCGAGCGAGGGCTCTGATGGCTACACCTTC.

The chain joins TRBV18 to TRBJ2-2; no definite D call. The CDR3 sequence is 13 residues long. Trimming cost V 3 bases and J 4 bases, with 6 bases left between them. Germline assignment: CDR1 KGHSH and CDR2 LQKENI. The CDR3 loop reads CASSPDSTGELFF. The CDR3 DNA follows: TGTGCCAGCTCACCTGACTCCACCGGGGAGCTGTTTTTT.

The CDR3 here is CASSRAGTGREQYF. CDR3 sequence (DNA): TGTGCCAGCAGTAGGGCCGGGACAGGTAGGGAACAGTACTTC. The chain recombines TRBV6-5 with TRBJ2-7; 8 positions match TRBD1. V shed 5 bases and J 10 bases; nucleotides not matched to a gene: 13. The CDR3 covers 14 residues. CDR1 and CDR2 (germline): MNHEY, SVGAGI.

V gene TRBV7-3 combines with J gene TRBJ1-1, with no clear D. This CDR3 comprises 15 residues. Germline V gene lookup returns CDR1 SGHTA and CDR2 FQGTGA. V dropped 5 bases and J dropped 1 base, with 14 bases sitting between them. CDR3 DNA: TGTGCCAGCAGCGACCAACCGGAGGGGAACACTGAAGCTTTCTTT. Translated: CASSDQPEGNTEAFF.

The chain has TRBV4-3 and TRBJ1-1, with TRBD1 as a possible D gene (5 bases). The germline V gene has CDR1 LGHNA and CDR2 YSLEER. CDR3 size: 14 residues. V dropped 2 bases and J dropped 3 bases, with 10 bases sitting between them. This CDR3 is CASSQSGQYTEAFF. CDR3 sequence (DNA): TGCGCCAGCAGCCAATCAGGACAATACACTGAAGCTTTCTTT.